One sample yielded the 17 T cell receptor beta chains listed below, sequenced in a study of identical twins. TCRdb recomputed calls from the 5' RACE reads with MiXCR, one row per CDR3 protein. The sample has just under 550,000 distinct CDR3 sequences; roughly 15% are singletons. These data also featured in a second study, about yellow fever vaccine responses in identical twins.

Sequencing was performed on CD4+ T cells sorted from blood. The receptor set was obtained from a woman between 18 and 29 years old in good health.

Concerning this clonotype: A much larger clone lies a single base off, so this may be a read error. The rearrangement uses TRBV10-1 and TRBJ2-5, with no clear D. The CDR3 is 11 amino acids. Germline CDR1 WNHNN, CDR2 SYGVQD (reference sequence). The CDR3 spells CTSSDMETQYF. The CDR3 DNA reads as TGCACCAGCAGTGATATGGAGACCCAGTACTTC.

This clonotype was counted between two and nine times. The V and J genes are TRBV15 and TRBJ2-3; no reliable D call. CDR1 and CDR2 (germline): LNHNV, YYDKDF (reference sequence). V lost 0 bases and J lost 2, with 6 bases in between. This CDR3 region has 14 residues. CDR3 in amino acids: CATSRDLATDTQYF. CDR3 sequence (DNA): TGTGCCACCAGCAGAGATCTGGCCACAGATACGCAGTATTTT.

V and J are TRBV3-1 and TRBJ2-7, with D possibly TRBD1 on 6 matching bases. Germline CDR1 LGHDT, CDR2 YNNKEL (reference sequence). The CDR3 spans 15 residues. Trimming shortened V by 6 bases and J by 5 bases, and 20 bases separated the two germline ends. CDR3 DNA: TGTGCCAGCAGAGGGGGTTTCCCCTTAGTGGACGAGCAGTACTTC. As protein: CASRGGFPLVDEQYF.

The chain carries TRBV20-1 and TRBJ2-5, with 10 nucleotides matching TRBD2. This CDR3 has 16 amino acids. The V segment lost 2 bases and the J segment 5 bases; nucleotides outside the gene matches: 11. The germline gives CDR1 DFQATT, CDR2 SNEGSKA (reference sequence). Written as DNA, the CDR3 is TGCAGTGCTAGACGCAGGCTAGCGGGAGTTGGGGAGACCCAGTACTTC. Its protein product is CSARRRLAGVGETQYF.

This clonotype has only a few counts. V is TRBV24-1 and J is TRBJ1-2; D unclear. Germline V lookup: CDR1 KGHDR, CDR2 SFDVKD. The CDR3 covers 14 residues. V gave up 9 bases and J gave up 1 base, with 14 bases separating them. CDR3 in DNA: TGTGCCACCCAAGAGGCGCGGGGTAACTATGGCTACACCTTC. As protein: CATQEARGNYGYTF.

This chain uses TRBV18 with TRBJ2-5; weak D call: TRBD2 (5 bases). The V end was cut by 3 bases, the J end by 1 base, with 15 bases between. Germline V gene lookup returns CDR1 KGHSH and CDR2 LQKENI. CDR3 size: 16 residues. CDR3 in DNA: TGTGCCAGCTCACCGACGCGGGCCGGAATCCAAGAGACCCAGTACTTC. Translating gives CASSPTRAGIQETQYF.

The chain links TRBV10-3 to TRBJ2-1; tentative D call: TRBD2 (6 bases). The CDR3 has 16 residues. Trimming left V 2 bases short and J 8 bases short, with 19 bases between. Germline V gives CDR1 ENHRY, CDR2 SYGVKD. The CDR3 bases are TGTGCCATCAGTGAGGCCGGGACTCGGACTGGGGATGAGCAGTTCTTC. Encoded protein: CAISEAGTRTGDEQFF.

CDR3 DNA sequence: TGTGCCAGCAGGCGGGGGGGCGCGGACACTGAAGCTTTCTTT. This translates into CASRRGGADTEAFF. The chain joins TRBV2 to TRBJ1-1, with D possibly being TRBD1 (6 bases). This CDR3 has 14 residues. Trimming pared 6 bases from V and 3 bases from J, leaving 14 bases between. The germline V gene has CDR1 SNHLY and CDR2 FYNNEI.

In its sample, this clonotype was seen a few times. This rearrangement joins TRBV7-2 to TRBJ2-1, with D tentatively TRBD2 (5 bases). Germline V CDR1 and CDR2: SGHTA, FQGNSA. Trimming removed 4 bases from V and 6 bases from J, with 13 bases in between. This CDR3 has 14 residues. CDR3 DNA sequence: TGTGCCAGCAGCTGGGGAGCTGGTAGCAATGAGCAGTTCTTC. Amino acid sequence: CASSWGAGSNEQFF.

V usage is TRBV6-5 and J usage is TRBJ2-2; 12 positions match TRBD2. Trimming cost V 4 bases and J 7 bases; bases outside gene matches: 10. Germline loops: CDR1 MNHEY, CDR2 SVGAGI. The CDR3 runs to 17 residues. CDR3 amino acids: CASSLPSGGEGGGELFF. The CDR3 nucleotides are TGTGCCAGCAGTTTGCCTAGCGGGGGGGAAGGAGGCGGGGAGCTGTTTTTT.

The chain couples TRBV18 to TRBJ2-3; possible D gene TRBD2, 5 bases. V was clipped by 6 bases and J by 2 bases, with 15 bases between them. Germline V lookup: CDR1 KGHSH, CDR2 LQKENI. The CDR3 totals 15 residues. This chain's CDR3 is CASSLRRVNTDTQYF. In nucleotides, the CDR3 is TGTGCCAGCTCCCTAAGGCGGGTTAACACAGATACGCAGTATTTT.

This clonotype was found many times. The genes are TRBV5-1 and TRBJ1-2; 7 nucleotides align to TRBD1. V was pared by 4 bases and J by 8 bases, with 8 bases of the junction left unmatched. The CDR3 runs to 13 residues. CDR1 and CDR2 from the germline V gene are SGHRS and YFSETQ. The CDR3 DNA is TGCGCCAGCAGCGCACAGGGGATCGACGGCTACACCTTC. It yields the protein CASSAQGIDGYTF.

This clonotype was counted only a few times. V and J are TRBV9 and TRBJ2-1; TRBD2 matches at 7 bases. The germline CDR1 and CDR2 sequences are SGDLS and YYNGEE. Trimming at V came to 0 bases and at J to 3 bases, leaving 6 bases not matched to a gene. The CDR3 has 16 amino acids. The CDR3 bases are TGTGCCAGCAGCGTAGATCCCCAGCGGGGCTACAATGAGCAGTTCTTC. Translation gives CASSVDPQRGYNEQFF. Filled out from reference TRBV9 and TRBJ2-1, the complete variable domain reads DSGVTQTPKHLITATGQRVTLRCSPRSGDLSVYWYQQSLDQGLQFLIQYYNGEERAKGNILERFSAQQFPDLHSELNLSSLELGDSALYFCASSVDPQRGYNEQFFGPGTRLTVL.

Only a few counts were recorded for this clonotype. The gene calls are TRBV5-5 and TRBJ2-7, with D perhaps TRBD2 (6 bases). Germline loops: CDR1 SGHKS, CDR2 YYEKEE (reference sequence). The CDR3 totals 15 residues. V was trimmed by 4 bases and J by 4 bases, leaving 18 bases between them. The DNA for the CDR3 is TGTGCCAGCAGCCCCCGGGGGACCCCCTCTTACGAGCAGTACGTC. Translating it yields CASSPRGTPSYEQYV.

This clonotype was detected only a few times. This chain uses TRBV12-3 or TRBV12-4 with TRBJ2-1, with 7 bases matching TRBD1. This CDR3 region has 16 residues. The junction had 14 bases not matched to a gene; V was cut back by 7 bases and J by 5 bases. The DNA of the CDR3 is TGTGCCAGCACCCGCTTAGTCAGGGGGTTCCACAATGAGCAGTTCTTC. Its translation: CASTRLVRGFHNEQFF.

The V call is TRBV10-3, the J call TRBJ2-7; 8 bases align to TRBD2. V lost 7 bases, J lost 0 bases, and 2 bases stayed unmatched. Germline values: CDR1 ENHRY, CDR2 SYGVKD. The CDR3 has 13 residues. CDR3 DNA sequence: TGTGCCATCAATCGGGAGGGCTCCTACGAGCAGTACTTC. Translating gives CAINREGSYEQYF.

This clonotype was picked up a small number of times. The CDR3 sequence: CASSLGDRNTGELFF. The CDR3 coding sequence is TGTGCCAGCAGTTTAGGGGACAGGAACACCGGGGAGCTGTTTTTT. The rearrangement joins TRBV12-3 or TRBV12-4 to TRBJ2-2; 7 bases map to TRBD1. V dropped 1 base and J dropped 1; count of bases not matched to a gene: 0. The CDR3 totals 15 residues.